Reported below is one T cell receptor (beta chain). Its target antigen remains unknown. In total, approximately 610 healthy bone marrow donors made up the cohort. At the time of sampling, every cohort member was nominally healthy, though immune exposures that went unrecorded were likely present. The donor tested CMV seronegative, placing the donor among the 300 to 400 seronegative members of the cohort. Each donor provided a peripheral blood sample, and peripheral blood mononuclear cells were used for TCR beta sequencing. Genomic DNA was extracted from the blood cell samples with the Qiagen DNeasy Blood Extraction Kit. This specimen comes from a study of cytomegalovirus exposure and HLA in healthy donors (TCRdb year 2017). Looking at the study overall: According to an earlier analysis of 450 to 650 of the donors, about 179 million T cells yielded roughly 110 million unique TCR beta sequences and approximately 300 Gb of sequence data. An early release that covered about 600 HLA-typed donors contained about 300 gigabases of sequencing data and 85 million to 100 million unique TCR sequences. Among the 398 genotyped donors, approximately 81% belonged to the genetic ancestry cluster associated with self-reported Caucasian donors. The study was designed to test whether signatures of past pathogen exposure could be identified by cataloging public T cell receptors. The T cell repertoires of under 700 subjects were profiled by immunosequencing and related to cytomegalovirus serostatus. A separate validation cohort of 100 to 150 different subjects was used in addition to the roughly 670-subject first cohort. The study combined high-throughput TCR immunosequencing, statistical association of individual TCRs with disease status, and machine learning to predict cytomegalovirus infection status. In a later analysis, previously published TCR beta repertoires from about 670 donors were re-analyzed and high-resolution HLA genotyping was added so that TCR occurrence patterns could be studied. Rather than drawing on any new phenotypic data, the later analysis identified candidate immune exposures from TCR beta sequences and the way those sequences occurred across donors. To decide whether each TCR beta V gene segment behaved as functional or pseudogenic, an earlier analysis of over 500 of the donors relied on high-throughput TCR beta sequencing. Alongside the repertoire data, information on donor age, sex, ethnicity and CMV serostatus was compiled. Genome-wide SNP genotypes for about three fifths of the 666 donors were used in a later genetic analysis, which treated that subset as a discovery cohort. Every repertoire in the discovery cohort had been generated on one and the same sequencing platform. Class I and class II HLA loci were covered by the typing at four-digit resolution. The number of donors typed differed by locus, with roughly 629-640 for A, B, C, DRB1 and DQB1, roughly 520 for DQA1, approximately 570 for DPA1, and approximately 470 for DPB1. Roughly 5 DR-DQ haplotypes were handled as single units for association and clustering, since linkage in the cohort was strong. Among a few hundred genotyped donors of the cohort, an average of approximately 240,000 unique TCR beta nucleotide sequences were sequenced per donor, around 20% of them non-productive. The paper's findings and limits, for the study overall: According to a later analysis, parvovirus B19, influenza, CMV and Epstein-Barr virus appeared linked to several top co-occurrence clusters. The authors suggested that the approach could potentially be generalized to other disease states and immunological phenotypes. When HLA alleles, especially DR and DQ, strongly co-occurred, TCR associations were difficult to assign to individual alleles. Because counts were too low, some 17 rarely observed V segments, including chromosome 9 orphons, were left out of the earlier analysis of 500 to 750 of the donors. Because HLA typing was unavailable for some donors at each locus, only the typed subset was used in association tests. In an earlier analysis of around 600 of the donors, most TCR beta V segments appeared in productive rearrangements about 87% or about 30% of the time, broadly matching IMGT annotations. Some IMGT-functional V segments, including TRBV6-2 and TRBV6-3, could not be told apart with the 87-base-pair reads, so those segments were excluded. In vitro tests confirmed that a few of the cytomegalovirus-associated TCR beta chains recognize cytomegalovirus antigens. In a later analysis, most CMV-associated TCR beta chains were found to appear HLA-restricted, with HLA associations seemingly driven largely by CMV exposure. In a later analysis, HLA-associated TCR beta chains showed more clonal expansion and lower generation probabilities than non-associated chains that were equally common. At a false discovery rate of 0.05, a later analysis linked around 17,000 TCR beta sequences to specific HLA alleles. According to a later analysis, TCR association rates differed among HLA loci, with DRB1 alleles showing the most associated TCRs and HLA-C alleles showing the fewest. V-gene and J-gene trimming of TCR beta chains was associated with a missense DCLRE1C variant in a later genetic analysis, and the association was replicated in an independent cohort. Cytomegalovirus status was reported to be diagnosed by the classifier with high specificity and sensitivity in both the original and validation cohorts. A cluster of highly shared sequence variants was judged likely to be a technical artifact of the sequencing pipeline. A further reported finding was that TCR beta sequences accurately predicted the HLA-A and HLA-B alleles for most subjects in the first cohort. In a later genetic analysis, fewer N-insertions in productive TCRs were reported among donors in an Asian-associated ancestry cluster than the roughly 710-donor mean. Presence/absence analyses assumed roughly uniform sequencing depth across donors, an assumption that may not hold. The only immune exposure information available for the cohort was CMV serostatus. In the study, around 150 TCR beta chains were listed as associated with cytomegalovirus. Correlated functional status among segregating V segments might be attributable to linkage disequilibrium, but an unknown experimental factor could not be ruled out. While some public TCRs were present in many individuals, most TCR sequences turned up only very rarely across donors. This cohort had only TCR beta chains sequenced, and the lack of alpha or paired-chain data limited which features could be detected.

The library was generated by the immunoSEQ multiplex PCR assay. The multiplex PCR relied on a mix of 60 forward primers for TCR Vbeta segments and 13 reverse primers for TCR Jbeta segments. The CDR3 region of rearranged TCR beta genes was amplified from genomic DNA by a multiplex PCR assay. The amplified TCR beta libraries were sequenced on the Illumina HiSeq System as 87-base-pair reads. Per the authors' processing: In a later analysis, tens of millions of unique TCR beta chains were counted across the roughly 700 repertoires, and roughly 10 million of these chains were shared by at least two donors. Raw reads were error-corrected and collapsed into unique sequences with a nearest-neighbor algorithm that merged closely related sequences to remove PCR and sequencing errors. To assign V, D and J gene segments, CDR3 sequences were aligned to IMGT reference sequences. For a sequence to be retained, at least a six-nucleotide match to both a V gene segment and a J gene segment was required. A rearrangement was called productive if the CDR3 had no stop codons and remained in frame with V and J, and every other rearrangement was called non-productive. CDR3 was defined by IMGT convention, running from the second conserved V-encoded cysteine to the conserved J-encoded phenylalanine. In an earlier analysis of 587 of the donors, sequences lacking an unambiguous match to a single V gene segment were excluded. An earlier analysis of approximately 590 of the donors classified V segments as functional when productive rearrangements were above 56.7% and as segregating when the standard deviation between donors was above 5%. To diagnose cytomegalovirus status from the catalog of TCR beta chain sequences, a statistical classification framework was built. In a later analysis, TCR nucleotide sequences were compared against IMGT/GENE-DB human TR gene sequences so that V and J genes could be assigned. The TCRdist pipeline was used in a later analysis to assign CDR3 sequences and most-parsimonious VDJ recombination scenarios. A later analysis defined each TCR beta chain by its CDR3 amino acid sequence plus V-gene family, and excluded reads lacking a unique V-gene family. A later analysis removed several hundred highly shared, low-generation-probability nucleotide sequences to deal with suspected cross-contamination and a sequencing artifact. A later analysis calculated a clonal expansion index for each public chain from normalized within-repertoire ranks of inferred template counts. In a later analysis, generation probabilities were computed using a VDJ recombination model fitted to out-of-frame rearrangements, and the results were checked against IGoR. In a later analysis, TCR-TCR, TCR-HLA and TCR-CMV co-occurrence was scored with hypergeometric tests, and a repertoire-size bias correction was applied to TCR pairs. False discovery rates were estimated in a later analysis by permuting HLA or CMV assignments 20 times. In a later analysis, co-occurring TCRs were grouped using DBSCAN, with TCRdist sequence similarity added in when clustering inside HLA-allele-positive subsets. Co-occurrence clustering excluded repertoires with fewer than 30,000 or more than 120,000 public chains, plus five with anomalous nucleotide sharing. TCRdb re-hosts the immuneACCESS table, in-frame sequences only. Its copies lack some clones; in the studies checked, an unresolved V gene accounts for under half of them, and the cause for the rest is not known. That table is the source of V, J and clone size, and D and trimming were worked out from the DNA. This sample's records show 60,000 to 70,000 clones. Around a sixth of the sample goes to the ten largest clones.

Sequences SGHKS (CDR1) and YYEKEE (CDR2) are obtained from the germline V gene (reference sequence). The CDR3 measures 16 amino acids from cysteine to phenylalanine. The sequence is cut down to CDR3 DNA, 48 bases in frame from base 1. Germline trimming amounts to 2 bases on V and 6 bases on J, with 10 as the count of junction bases outside the gene matches. The material sequenced was PBMCs. The sequence is built from TRBV5-5 and TRBJ2-2, and TRBD1 matches 7 of the central bases. The source is a boy aged 5-17 years in good health and CMV-seronegative. CDR3 reads: CASSFTPGGRAGELFF. In nucleotide form, the sequence is TGTGCCAGCAGCTTTACGCCAGGGGGAAGAGCCGGGGAGCTGTTTTTT.